Shown below are 2 T cell receptor beta chains from a single sample sequenced in a study of CD8 T cells in ankylosing spondylitis. Study results and caveats: The study identified a TCR beta motif of about eight highly homologous variants that appeared characteristic of ankylosing spondylitis blood.

No antigen is known for these receptors. TCRdb ran MiXCR on the 5' RACE reads and lists one entry per CDR3 protein. The profile shows over 700,000 distinct CDR3 sequences, roughly 19% of them singletons. Sequences were obtained from blood, either unsorted or a sorted T cell fraction (not recorded which). Every receptor here comes from a male donor with ankylosing spondylitis.

The V call is TRBV2, the J call TRBJ1-2; TRBD1 matches at 7 bases. The germline CDR1 and CDR2 sequences are SNHLY and FYNNEI. The CDR3 extends over 16 amino acids. Trimming removed 2 bases from V and 4 bases from J; junction bases left unmatched: 10. CDR3 nucleotides: TGTGCCAGCAGTGAATGGGGACAGTCCCCTGGCTATGGCTACACCTTC. Translated, it gives CASSEWGQSPGYGYTF.

This clonotype turned up a few times. The CDR3 bases are TGTGCCACCAGGGCGGGGAAAGGCTATGAGCAGTTCTTC. It codes for CATRAGKGYEQFF. The J gene is TRBJ2-1, the V gene TRBV24-1, with D tentatively TRBD2 (6 bases). Germline CDR1 and CDR2: KGHDR and SFDVKD. The CDR3 runs to 13 residues. Trimming took 7 bases from V and 8 from J, leaving 14 bases between them.